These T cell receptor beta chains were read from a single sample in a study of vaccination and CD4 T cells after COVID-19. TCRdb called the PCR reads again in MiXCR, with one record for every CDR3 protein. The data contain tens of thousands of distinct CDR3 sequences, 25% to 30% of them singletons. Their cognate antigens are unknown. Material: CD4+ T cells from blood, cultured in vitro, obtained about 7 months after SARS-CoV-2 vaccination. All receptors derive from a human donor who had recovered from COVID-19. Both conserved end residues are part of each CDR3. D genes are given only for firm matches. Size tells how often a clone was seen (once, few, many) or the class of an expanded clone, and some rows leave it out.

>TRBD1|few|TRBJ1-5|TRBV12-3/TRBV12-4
TGTGCCAGCAGTGCAGGGGGCCTTCAGCCCCAGCATTTT
CASSAGGLQPQHF
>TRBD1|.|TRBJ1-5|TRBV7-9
TGTGCCAGCAGCCCGGACAGGGTCCAGCCCCAGCATTTT
CASSPDRVQPQHF
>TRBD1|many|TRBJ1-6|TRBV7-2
TGTGCCAGCAGCCCCAGACAGGGGCGGAATTCACCCCTCCACTTT
CASSPRQGRNSPLHF
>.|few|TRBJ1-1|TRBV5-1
TGCGCCAGCAGCCCGGAGGGCACTGAAGCTTTCTTT
CASSPEGTEAFF
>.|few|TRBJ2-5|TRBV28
TGTGCCAGCAGCAGCGGCTGGGAGACCCAGTACTTC
CASSSGWETQYF
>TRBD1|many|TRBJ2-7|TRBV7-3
TGTGCCAGCAGCTTCCCGGGACAGGGGGCGGTCTACGAGCAGTACTTC
CASSFPGQGAVYEQYF
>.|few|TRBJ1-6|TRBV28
TGTGCCAGCAGTTTATCGGGGCCCCTCCACTTT
CASSLSGPLHF
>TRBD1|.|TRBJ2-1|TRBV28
TGTGCCAGTGCGGGGACAGGGCTTGTCAATGAGCAGTTCTTC
CASAGTGLVNEQFF
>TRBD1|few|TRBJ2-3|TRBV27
TGTGCCAGCAGTTCATTCACAGGGGTTTATACGCAGTATTTT
CASSSFTGVYTQYF
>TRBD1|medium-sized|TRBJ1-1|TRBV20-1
TGCAGTGCTGGAGGACAGGTCGTTGGCGCTGAAGCTTTCTTT
CSAGGQVVGAEAFF
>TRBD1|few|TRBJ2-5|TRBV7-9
TGTGCCAGCAGCTCCCGGACAGGGGGATATGAGACCCAGTACTTC
CASSSRTGGYETQYF
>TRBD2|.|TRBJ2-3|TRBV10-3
TGTGCCATCTCGACGGGACTAGGCACAGATACGCAGTATTTT
CAISTGLGTDTQYF
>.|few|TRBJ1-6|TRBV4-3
TGCGCCAGCAGCCTAGACAGCTCCTATAATTCACCCCTCCACTTT
CASSLDSSYNSPLHF
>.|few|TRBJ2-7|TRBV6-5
TGTGCCAGCAGTTTCGGACAGTTCGAGCAGTACTTC
CASSFGQFEQYF
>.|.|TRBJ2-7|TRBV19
TGTGCCACCTCTTCAGGGTCCTACGAGCAGTACTTC
CATSSGSYEQYF
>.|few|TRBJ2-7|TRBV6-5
TGTGCCAGCAGTTCCAACGGGAGCTCCTACGAGCAGTACTTC
CASSSNGSSYEQYF
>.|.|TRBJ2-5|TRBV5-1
TGCGCCAGCAGCTTGGCTAGCCCGCAAGAGACCCAGTACTTC
CASSLASPQETQYF
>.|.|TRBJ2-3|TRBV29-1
TGCAGCGTTGGTACAAATACGCAGTATTTT
CSVGTNTQYF
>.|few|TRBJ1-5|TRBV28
TGTGCCAGCAGTCCGGAGACCTACAATCAGCCCCAGCATTTT
CASSPETYNQPQHF
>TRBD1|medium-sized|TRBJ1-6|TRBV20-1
TGCAGTGCTAGCGAGCGGGGGACAGCATTTAATTCACCCCTCCACTTT
CSASERGTAFNSPLHF
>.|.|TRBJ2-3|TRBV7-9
TGTGCCAGCAGCTTAGCGTGGCAGGGGACAGATACGCAGTATTTT
CASSLAWQGTDTQYF
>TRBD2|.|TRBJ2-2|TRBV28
TGTGCCAGCAGTTTGGGCGGGAGTGGTGCCGGGGAGCTGTTTTTT
CASSLGGSGAGELFF
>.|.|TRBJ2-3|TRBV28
TGTGCCAGCAGTTTACGAGAACTAGCAGGGCCAGATACGCAGTATTTT
CASSLRELAGPDTQYF
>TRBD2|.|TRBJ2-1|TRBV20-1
TGCAGTGCTAGAGGAGGGGCGGGAGGGTTCAATGAGCAGTTCTTC
CSARGGAGGFNEQFF
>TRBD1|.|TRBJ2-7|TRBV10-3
TGTGCCATGGGGACAGAGGGCGACGAGCAGTACTTC
CAMGTEGDEQYF
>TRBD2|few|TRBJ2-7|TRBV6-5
TGTGCCAGCAGTTACCTAGCGGGAAAGTCCTACGAGCAGTACTTC
CASSYLAGKSYEQYF
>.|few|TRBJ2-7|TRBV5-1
TGCGCCAGCAGCTCTAAACAGATGTCCACCTACGAGCAGTACTTC
CASSSKQMSTYEQYF
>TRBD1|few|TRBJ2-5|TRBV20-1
TGCAGTGCTAGAAATAGACAGGGTGGCGAGACCCAGTACTTC
CSARNRQGGETQYF
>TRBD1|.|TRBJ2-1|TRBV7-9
TGTGCCAGCAGTATAGACAGGGGGCCAGAATCCTACAATGAGCAGTTCTTC
CASSIDRGPESYNEQFF
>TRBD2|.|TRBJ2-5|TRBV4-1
TGCGCCAGCAGCCCCCTCGGGGGGGCTGAGACCCAGTACTTC
CASSPLGGAETQYF
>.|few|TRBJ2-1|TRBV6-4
TGTGCCAGCAGTGACTCGGCTAGCGACTACAATGAGCAGTTCTTC
CASSDSASDYNEQFF
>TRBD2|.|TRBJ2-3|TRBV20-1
TGCAGTGCTAGACTCCCTAGCGGCGTCACAGATACGCAGTATTTT
CSARLPSGVTDTQYF
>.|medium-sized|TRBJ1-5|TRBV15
TGTGCCACCAGCAGAGCCGGCAGGGACAATCAGCCCCAGCATTTT
CATSRAGRDNQPQHF
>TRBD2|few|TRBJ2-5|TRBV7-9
TGTGCCAGCAGCTTCGGGGTTAGCGGGACCGGGGAGACCCAGTACTTC
CASSFGVSGTGETQYF
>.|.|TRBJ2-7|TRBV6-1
TGTGCCAGCAGTGATCGATGGGGCTCCTACGAGCAGTACTTC
CASSDRWGSYEQYF
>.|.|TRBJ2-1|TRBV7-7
TGTGCCAGCAGCCCGGGACACGGGGTAGTCCCTGGTAACAATGAGCAGTTCTTC
CASSPGHGVVPGNNEQFF
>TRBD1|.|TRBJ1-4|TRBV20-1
TGCAGTGCCTCCGGGACAGGGTATGAAAAACTGTTTTTT
CSASGTGYEKLFF
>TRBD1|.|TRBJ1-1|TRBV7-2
TGTGCCAGCAGCATACAGGGGGACACTGAAGCTTTCTTT
CASSIQGDTEAFF
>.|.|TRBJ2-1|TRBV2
TGTGCCAGCAGTAAGGACGTTCTTGAGCAGTTCTTC
CASSKDVLEQFF
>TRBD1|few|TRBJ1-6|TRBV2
TGTGCCAGGGGGGACAGGGATTCACCCCTCCACTTT
CARGDRDSPLHF
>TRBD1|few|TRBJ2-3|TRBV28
TGTGCCAGCAGACAGGGGACAGATACGCAGTATTTT
CASRQGTDTQYF
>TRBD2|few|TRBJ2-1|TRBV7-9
TGTGCCAGCAGCCAACTAGCGGGTAACTCCTACAATGAGCAGTTCTTC
CASSQLAGNSYNEQFF
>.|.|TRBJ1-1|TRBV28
TGTGCCAGCAGTTTAGGGGGACCCTCAGGGGCGGACACTGAAGCTTTCTTT
CASSLGGPSGADTEAFF
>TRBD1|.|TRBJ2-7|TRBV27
TGTGCCAGCAGTTTATCGCCGACAGGGATTAGGTACGAGCAGTACTTC
CASSLSPTGIRYEQYF
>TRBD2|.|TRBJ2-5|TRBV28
TGTGCCAGCACATTTAGCGGGAGGGCCGCGGAGACCCAGTACTTC
CASTFSGRAAETQYF
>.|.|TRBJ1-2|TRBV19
TGTGCCAGTAGTATCGGCGGAGGGCGGGAAGGGGTCTATGGCTACACCTTC
CASSIGGGREGVYGYTF
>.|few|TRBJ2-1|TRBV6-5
TGTGCCAGCAGTTACGCCGGGATATCGACGGGCCTTGGGCAGTTCTTC
CASSYAGISTGLGQFF
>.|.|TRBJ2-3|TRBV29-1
TGCAGCGTTGACCTTGGGACCCGAAGGGCAGATACGCAGTATTTT
CSVDLGTRRADTQYF
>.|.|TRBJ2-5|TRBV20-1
TGCAGTGCCCGCCTTGGGCCTAGCGAGACCCAGTACTTC
CSARLGPSETQYF
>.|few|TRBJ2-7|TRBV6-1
TGTGCCAGCAGTCGCAGGGGTCGCGAGCAGTACTTC
CASSRRGREQYF